The 19 T cell receptor beta chains listed next were all sequenced from one sample in a study of T cell responses to AZD1222 COVID-19 vaccine. Sequencing used immunoSEQ multiplex PCR; TCRdb keeps in-frame clones, though not all of them. This table has fewer than 200,000 clones, 85% to 95% appearing once. The sequenced sample was peripheral blood, obtained on day 0 of AZD1222 vaccination. The receptors come from an adult in good health.

This chain joins TRBV29-1 and TRBJ1-2, with D possibly matching TRBD1 (5 bases). V gave up 0 bases and J gave up 3 bases, with 14 bases separating them. The germline V gene has CDR1 SQVTM and CDR2 ANQGSEA. CDR3 length: 15 amino acids. The CDR3 here is CSVEESAEGHYGYTF. DNA of the CDR3: TGCAGCGTTGAAGAGTCAGCCGAGGGACACTATGGCTACACCTTC.

The chain recombines TRBV7-9 with TRBJ1-1; 7 nucleotides line up with TRBD1. The CDR3 consists of 14 residues. Germline CDR1 reads SEHNR; CDR2 reads FQNEAQ (reference sequence). V shed 2 bases, J shed 3 bases, and the junction held 3 bases outside the gene matches. CDR3 nucleotides: TGTGCCAGCAGCTTATTCCAGGGGGACACTGAAGCTTTCTTT. As protein: CASSLFQGDTEAFF. Combining the CDR3 with reference TRBV7-9 and TRBJ1-1 gives the whole variable domain DTGVSQNPRHKITKRGQNVTFRCDPISEHNRLYWYRQTLGQGPEFLTYFQNEAQLEKSRLLSDRFSAERPKGSFSTLEIQRTEQGDSAMYLCASSLFQGDTEAFFGQGTRLTVV.

The chain carries TRBV5-1 and TRBJ1-4; TRBD1 aligns across 8 bases. Germline CDR1 is SGHRS and CDR2 is YFSETQ. CDR3 length equals 16 residues. V dropped 4 bases and J dropped 2; count of bases not matched to a gene: 7. The CDR3 DNA reads as TGCGCCAGCAGCGTTGGACAGGGCTCCACTAATGAAAAACTGTTTTTT. This translates into CASSVGQGSTNEKLFF.

This chain links TRBV19 with TRBJ1-1; the match to TRBD1 covers 7 bases. Trimming cost V 6 bases and J 0 bases; bases outside gene matches: 1. The CDR3 has 13 amino acids. Per germline, CDR1 LNHDA and CDR2 SQIVND (reference sequence). CDR3 region: CASRGQLNTEAFF. CDR3 nucleotides: TGTGCCAGTAGGGGACAGCTGAACACTGAAGCTTTCTTT.

This clone was picked up a small number of times. V usage is TRBV7-8 and J usage is TRBJ2-5, with 9 bases matching TRBD2. CDR1 and CDR2 from the germline V gene are SGHVS and FQNEAQ. The V and J ends lost 1 base and 5 bases, in that order; junction bases with no gene match: 14. The CDR3 covers 18 residues. The CDR3 loop reads CASSLGYLALAGGETQYF. The CDR3 region has the DNA TGTGCCAGCAGCTTAGGTTATTTAGCTTTGGCGGGGGGGGAGACCCAGTACTTC.

The rearrangement uses TRBV6-1 and TRBJ2-3; D may be TRBD2 (7 bases). Germline CDR1 is MNHNS and CDR2 is SASEGT. Trimming stripped 3 bases from V and 3 bases from J, with 13 bases between. This CDR3 contains 15 residues. In nucleotides, the CDR3 is TGTGCCAGCAGTGATGGCGGGGGCGTTACAGATACGCAGTATTTT. This translates into CASSDGGGVTDTQYF.

This CDR3 is CASSLAGGHRENSPLHF. The CDR3 region has the DNA TGTGCCAGCAGTTTAGCGGGGGGCCATCGGGAAAATTCACCCCTCCACTTT. V is TRBV27 and J is TRBJ1-6; a possible D gene is TRBD1 (6 bases). This CDR3 region has 17 residues. The germline V gene encodes CDR1 MNHEY and CDR2 SMNVEV (reference sequence). The V gene lost 2 bases and the J gene lost 7 bases, with 18 bases spanning the gap.

CDR3 amino acids: CASSLRGVGGYTF. Written as DNA, the CDR3 is TGTGCCAGCAGCCTCAGGGGGGTCGGTGGCTACACCTTC. The chain combines TRBV12-3 or TRBV12-4 with TRBJ1-2; 7 bases line up with TRBD1. Trimming cost V 6 bases and J 7 bases; bases outside gene matches: 8. CDR3 length: 13 residues.

The chain employs TRBV5-4 and TRBJ1-1, with 7 bases identical to TRBD1. The germline gives CDR1 SGHNT, CDR2 YYREEE (reference sequence). There are 15 residues in the CDR3. The V and J ends lost 1 base and 4 bases, in that order; junction bases with no gene match: 7. CDR3 in amino acids: CASSLPQGEGTEAFF. In DNA form, the CDR3 reads TGTGCCAGCAGCTTGCCTCAGGGGGAGGGCACTGAAGCTTTCTTT.

The V and J genes are TRBV9 and TRBJ1-2, with 7 bases aligning to TRBD1. V gave up 3 bases and J gave up 4 bases; unmatched junction bases: 6. This CDR3 spans 14 amino acids. The germline CDR1 and CDR2 sequences are SGDLS and YYNGEE. The CDR3 spells CASSAPGQIYGYTF. As DNA, the CDR3 is TGTGCCAGCAGCGCCCCGGGACAGATCTATGGCTACACCTTC. Together with reference TRBV9 and TRBJ1-2, the CDR3 gives the full variable domain: DSGVTQTPKHLITATGQRVTLRCSPRSGDLSVYWYQQSLDQGLQFLIQYYNGEERAKGNILERFSAQQFPDLHSELNLSSLELGDSALYFCASSAPGQIYGYTFGSGTRLTVV.

V and J are TRBV7-9 and TRBJ2-7; the match to TRBD1 covers 8 bases. Per the germline V gene, CDR1 is SEHNR and CDR2 is FQNEAQ (reference sequence). The CDR3 has 15 residues. V lost 3 bases, J lost 4 bases, and 8 bases stayed unmatched. The CDR3 DNA is TGTGCCAGCAGCTTTATCACAGGGGGAAGGTACGAGCAGTACTTC. Amino acids: CASSFITGGRYEQYF.

The rearrangement uses TRBV6-5 and TRBJ1-1; 10 bases fit TRBD1. The V gene end was trimmed by 6 bases and the J gene end by 2 bases; junction bases not matched to a gene: 6. From germline, CDR1 is MNHEY and CDR2 SVGAGI. The CDR3 is made up of 15 amino acids. CDR3 sequence (DNA): TGTGCCAGCAGCCCCCGGGACAGGGGTAACACTGAAGCTTTCTTT. This sequence encodes CASSPRDRGNTEAFF.

This clone appeared a single time. The gene calls are TRBV6-2 or TRBV6-3 and TRBJ2-7, with D unresolved. The length of the CDR3 is 15 residues. CDR1 and CDR2 (germline): MNHEY, SVGEGT. V was pared by 2 bases and J by 3 bases, with 14 bases between. CDR3 protein: CASSYLQIPIYEQYF. In DNA form, the CDR3 reads TGTGCCAGCAGTTACCTGCAGATTCCCATCTACGAGCAGTACTTC.

The chain links TRBV27 to TRBJ2-7; 11 bases are shared with TRBD1. The CDR3 contains 15 residues. Germline V gives CDR1 MNHEY, CDR2 SMNVEV (reference sequence). Trimming removed 9 bases from V and 4 bases from J; junction bases left unmatched: 11. CDR3 residues: CARGTGGLKGYEQYF. The CDR3 DNA follows: TGTGCCAGGGGGACAGGGGGATTAAAAGGGTACGAGCAGTACTTC.

The J gene is TRBJ2-1, the V gene TRBV4-3; D call uncertain. Germline V lookup: CDR1 LGHNA, CDR2 YSLEER. V gave up 1 base and J gave up 9 bases, with 10 bases separating them. The CDR3 consists of 13 residues. CDR3 loop: CASSQGGVGEQFF. In nucleotides, the CDR3 is TGCGCCAGCAGCCAAGGTGGTGTAGGTGAGCAGTTCTTC.

V and J are TRBV28 and TRBJ1-4; the D is unclear. V was pared by 7 bases and J by 0 bases, with 9 bases between. The germline gives CDR1 MDHEN, CDR2 SYDVKM. The CDR3 covers 14 residues. This CDR3 reads CASKGGATNEKLFF. The CDR3 DNA reads as TGTGCCAGCAAGGGTGGTGCAACTAATGAAAAACTGTTTTTT.

This sequence joins TRBV28 and TRBJ1-4; D ambiguous. CDR3 length equals 17 residues. V lost 6 bases and J lost 1, with 18 bases in between. The germline CDR1 and CDR2 sequences are MDHEN and SYDVKM. CDR3 coding DNA: TGTGCCAGCAGATCTTTGGGGTTGGGCGGAACTAATGAAAAACTGTTTTTT. It yields the protein CASRSLGLGGTNEKLFF.

This clone occurred once. CDR3 DNA: TGCGCCAGCTCGGCCGGGGCGGGGAATCAGCCCCAGCATTTT. Amino acids: CASSAGAGNQPQHF. The chain has TRBV4-3 and TRBJ1-5; tentatively, D is TRBD1 (5 bases). V dropped 8 bases and J dropped 4 bases, with 15 bases sitting between them. The CDR3 totals 14 residues. The germline CDR1 and CDR2 sequences are LGHNA and YSLEER.

This clone was recorded only once. The chain joins TRBV5-1 to TRBJ2-6; 7 nucleotides agree with TRBD2. CDR1 and CDR2 (germline): SGHRS, YFSETQ. This CDR3 comprises 15 residues. Trimming removed 4 bases from V and 2 bases from J; junction bases left unmatched: 3. CDR3 sequence (DNA): TGCGCCAGCAGCGGGGCGGGAGCTGGGGCCAACGTCCTGACTTTC. It yields the protein CASSGAGAGANVLTF.